This entry concerns a single T cell receptor beta chain. Its antigen remains undetermined. One base away there is no much larger clone; base qualities are not given. The source of the sample is a study of metastatic and nonmetastatic thyroid tumors (TCRdb year 2020). Concerning the study at large: The researchers compared repertoires between peripheral blood samples and tumor or nodule tissue samples from patients with malignant or benign thyroid disease.

The library was obtained by PCR. Sequenced on an Illumina HiSeq 4000. High-throughput sequencing was used to profile the CDR3 region of the TCR beta-chain in every patient. Per the source publication's procedure: A classifier to discriminate distant-metastatic papillary thyroid cancer patients was built from CDR3 differences across clinicopathological groups. The Shannon index was used to assess repertoire diversity, and the Morisita-Horn index was used to assess tumor-blood repertoire similarity. TCRdb reprocessed the public reads (quality trimming at Q25 with fastp, clone calling with MiXCR) and kept in-frame beta chains. TCRdb assigned the V and J calls; the authors' analysis was not used. The sample table contains about 26,000 clones; only one count was recorded for around 25% of them. Of the sample, 5% to 7% is held by the ten largest clones. What the study reported, not specific to this receptor: In both blood and tumor samples, TCR beta diversity was reported to be significantly higher in malignant tumors than in benign nodules.

No patient had received any treatment before thyroid surgery. The study retrospectively analysed patient clinical samples collected from the early 2010s to the late 2010s using T-cell receptor beta sequencing. The junction shows trimming of 5 bases on V and 6 bases on J, plus 17 bases between the germline ends. The CDR3 runs 14 amino acids, cysteine and phenylalanine included. The DNA shown is the 42-base CDR3, in frame from base 1. In the germline V gene, CDR1 corresponds to MNHNS and CDR2 to SASEGT. Material: blood. The chain is encoded by TRBV6-1 joined to TRBJ2-7; tentative D gene TRBD1, with 6 bases matching. The TCR sequence derives from a female donor with papillary thyroid cancer or a benign thyroid nodule (not recorded which). Some clones in this sample may be carry-over from other donors' samples. CDR3 protein: CASSLTGAGAEQYF. The DNA sequence is given as TGTGCCAGCAGTTTAACCGGGGCAGGGGCCGAGCAGTACTTC.